This TCR beta chain was recovered during a study of T cell responses to AZD1222 COVID-19 vaccine. General study findings and limits: Among AZD1222 vaccinees, only six or seven were seropositive at baseline. Rises in breadth and depth of Spike-specific TCRs came after two AZD1222 doses. Reportedly, nearly half the spike-specific TCRs target unmutated variant regions. In a largely white British group with more females than males, clonal diversity was possibly underestimated.

The CDR3 is 15 residues long. The germline V gene encodes CDR1 SGHNT and CDR2 YYREEE (reference sequence). Deletions cut 0 bases from V and 0 bases from J, with 10 bases between. Regarding this clone: Its antigen remains unidentified.

This table comes from immunoSEQ multiplex PCR, and its TCRdb copy is limited to in-frame clones, with some not included. Here the sample spans under 130,000 clones, roughly nine tenths being singletons. The TCR was taken from an adult in good health. Sequencing used peripheral blood, obtained on day 0 of AZD1222 vaccination. This chain links TRBV5-4 with TRBJ2-7; D not resolved. CDR3 amino acids: CASSLAGSFSYEQYF. CDR3 DNA: TGTGCCAGCAGCTTGGCCGGGTCCTTCTCCTACGAGCAGTACTTC.